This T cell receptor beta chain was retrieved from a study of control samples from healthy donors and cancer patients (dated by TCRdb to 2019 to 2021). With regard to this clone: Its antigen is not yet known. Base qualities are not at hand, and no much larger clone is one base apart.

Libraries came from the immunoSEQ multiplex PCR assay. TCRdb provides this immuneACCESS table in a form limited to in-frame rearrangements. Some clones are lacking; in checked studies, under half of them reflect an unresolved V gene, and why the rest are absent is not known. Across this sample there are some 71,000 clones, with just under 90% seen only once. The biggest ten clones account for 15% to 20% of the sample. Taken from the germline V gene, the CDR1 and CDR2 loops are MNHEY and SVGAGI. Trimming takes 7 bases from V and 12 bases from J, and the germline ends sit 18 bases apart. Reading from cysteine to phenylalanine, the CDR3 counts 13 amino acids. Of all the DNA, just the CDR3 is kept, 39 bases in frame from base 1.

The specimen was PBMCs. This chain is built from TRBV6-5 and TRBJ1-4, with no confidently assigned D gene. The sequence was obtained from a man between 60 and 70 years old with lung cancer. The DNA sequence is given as TGTGCCAGCAATGTACAGTTGATGGATGAACTGTTTTTT. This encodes CASNVQLMDELFF.